This T cell receptor (beta chain) was identified in a study of blood T cells in healthy people across ages. CDR1 and CDR2 (germline): MNHEY, SVGAGI. The CDR3 covers 16 residues. The V segment lost 2 bases and the J segment 1 base; nucleotides outside the gene matches: 0. Primers used in a second PCR of about 7 to 12 cycles were a sample-barcoded 5' primer and a J-beta primer mix. TCRdb fed the 5' RACE reads into MiXCR, producing one record per CDR3 protein. The sample contains about 560,000 distinct CDR3 sequences, roughly a quarter of which appear only once. These data also featured in a second study, about T cells of mothers and their children.

This chain links TRBV6-5 with TRBJ1-4; 11 positions agree with TRBD1. The sequence derives from a boy aged 2 to 9 in good health. The sequenced material came from blood. Here the CDR3 reads CASSYGTGGTNEKLFF. Here the CDR3 DNA reads TGTGCCAGCAGTTACGGGACAGGGGGAACTAATGAAAAACTGTTTTTT.